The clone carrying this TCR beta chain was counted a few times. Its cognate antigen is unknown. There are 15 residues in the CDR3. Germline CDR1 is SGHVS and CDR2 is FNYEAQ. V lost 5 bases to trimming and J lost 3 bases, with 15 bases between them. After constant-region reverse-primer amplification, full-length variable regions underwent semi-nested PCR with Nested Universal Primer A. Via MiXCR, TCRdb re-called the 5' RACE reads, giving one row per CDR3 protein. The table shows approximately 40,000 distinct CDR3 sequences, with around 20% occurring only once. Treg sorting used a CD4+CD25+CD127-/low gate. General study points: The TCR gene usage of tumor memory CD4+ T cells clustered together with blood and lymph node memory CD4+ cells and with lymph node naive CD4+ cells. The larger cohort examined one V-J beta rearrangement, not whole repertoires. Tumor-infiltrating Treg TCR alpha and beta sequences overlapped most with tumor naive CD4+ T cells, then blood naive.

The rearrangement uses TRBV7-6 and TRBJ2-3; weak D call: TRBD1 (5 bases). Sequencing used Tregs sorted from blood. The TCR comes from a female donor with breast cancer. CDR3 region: CASSLGAGQTDTQYF. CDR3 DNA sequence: TGTGCCAGCAGCCTTGGGGCAGGGCAGACAGATACGCAGTATTTT.